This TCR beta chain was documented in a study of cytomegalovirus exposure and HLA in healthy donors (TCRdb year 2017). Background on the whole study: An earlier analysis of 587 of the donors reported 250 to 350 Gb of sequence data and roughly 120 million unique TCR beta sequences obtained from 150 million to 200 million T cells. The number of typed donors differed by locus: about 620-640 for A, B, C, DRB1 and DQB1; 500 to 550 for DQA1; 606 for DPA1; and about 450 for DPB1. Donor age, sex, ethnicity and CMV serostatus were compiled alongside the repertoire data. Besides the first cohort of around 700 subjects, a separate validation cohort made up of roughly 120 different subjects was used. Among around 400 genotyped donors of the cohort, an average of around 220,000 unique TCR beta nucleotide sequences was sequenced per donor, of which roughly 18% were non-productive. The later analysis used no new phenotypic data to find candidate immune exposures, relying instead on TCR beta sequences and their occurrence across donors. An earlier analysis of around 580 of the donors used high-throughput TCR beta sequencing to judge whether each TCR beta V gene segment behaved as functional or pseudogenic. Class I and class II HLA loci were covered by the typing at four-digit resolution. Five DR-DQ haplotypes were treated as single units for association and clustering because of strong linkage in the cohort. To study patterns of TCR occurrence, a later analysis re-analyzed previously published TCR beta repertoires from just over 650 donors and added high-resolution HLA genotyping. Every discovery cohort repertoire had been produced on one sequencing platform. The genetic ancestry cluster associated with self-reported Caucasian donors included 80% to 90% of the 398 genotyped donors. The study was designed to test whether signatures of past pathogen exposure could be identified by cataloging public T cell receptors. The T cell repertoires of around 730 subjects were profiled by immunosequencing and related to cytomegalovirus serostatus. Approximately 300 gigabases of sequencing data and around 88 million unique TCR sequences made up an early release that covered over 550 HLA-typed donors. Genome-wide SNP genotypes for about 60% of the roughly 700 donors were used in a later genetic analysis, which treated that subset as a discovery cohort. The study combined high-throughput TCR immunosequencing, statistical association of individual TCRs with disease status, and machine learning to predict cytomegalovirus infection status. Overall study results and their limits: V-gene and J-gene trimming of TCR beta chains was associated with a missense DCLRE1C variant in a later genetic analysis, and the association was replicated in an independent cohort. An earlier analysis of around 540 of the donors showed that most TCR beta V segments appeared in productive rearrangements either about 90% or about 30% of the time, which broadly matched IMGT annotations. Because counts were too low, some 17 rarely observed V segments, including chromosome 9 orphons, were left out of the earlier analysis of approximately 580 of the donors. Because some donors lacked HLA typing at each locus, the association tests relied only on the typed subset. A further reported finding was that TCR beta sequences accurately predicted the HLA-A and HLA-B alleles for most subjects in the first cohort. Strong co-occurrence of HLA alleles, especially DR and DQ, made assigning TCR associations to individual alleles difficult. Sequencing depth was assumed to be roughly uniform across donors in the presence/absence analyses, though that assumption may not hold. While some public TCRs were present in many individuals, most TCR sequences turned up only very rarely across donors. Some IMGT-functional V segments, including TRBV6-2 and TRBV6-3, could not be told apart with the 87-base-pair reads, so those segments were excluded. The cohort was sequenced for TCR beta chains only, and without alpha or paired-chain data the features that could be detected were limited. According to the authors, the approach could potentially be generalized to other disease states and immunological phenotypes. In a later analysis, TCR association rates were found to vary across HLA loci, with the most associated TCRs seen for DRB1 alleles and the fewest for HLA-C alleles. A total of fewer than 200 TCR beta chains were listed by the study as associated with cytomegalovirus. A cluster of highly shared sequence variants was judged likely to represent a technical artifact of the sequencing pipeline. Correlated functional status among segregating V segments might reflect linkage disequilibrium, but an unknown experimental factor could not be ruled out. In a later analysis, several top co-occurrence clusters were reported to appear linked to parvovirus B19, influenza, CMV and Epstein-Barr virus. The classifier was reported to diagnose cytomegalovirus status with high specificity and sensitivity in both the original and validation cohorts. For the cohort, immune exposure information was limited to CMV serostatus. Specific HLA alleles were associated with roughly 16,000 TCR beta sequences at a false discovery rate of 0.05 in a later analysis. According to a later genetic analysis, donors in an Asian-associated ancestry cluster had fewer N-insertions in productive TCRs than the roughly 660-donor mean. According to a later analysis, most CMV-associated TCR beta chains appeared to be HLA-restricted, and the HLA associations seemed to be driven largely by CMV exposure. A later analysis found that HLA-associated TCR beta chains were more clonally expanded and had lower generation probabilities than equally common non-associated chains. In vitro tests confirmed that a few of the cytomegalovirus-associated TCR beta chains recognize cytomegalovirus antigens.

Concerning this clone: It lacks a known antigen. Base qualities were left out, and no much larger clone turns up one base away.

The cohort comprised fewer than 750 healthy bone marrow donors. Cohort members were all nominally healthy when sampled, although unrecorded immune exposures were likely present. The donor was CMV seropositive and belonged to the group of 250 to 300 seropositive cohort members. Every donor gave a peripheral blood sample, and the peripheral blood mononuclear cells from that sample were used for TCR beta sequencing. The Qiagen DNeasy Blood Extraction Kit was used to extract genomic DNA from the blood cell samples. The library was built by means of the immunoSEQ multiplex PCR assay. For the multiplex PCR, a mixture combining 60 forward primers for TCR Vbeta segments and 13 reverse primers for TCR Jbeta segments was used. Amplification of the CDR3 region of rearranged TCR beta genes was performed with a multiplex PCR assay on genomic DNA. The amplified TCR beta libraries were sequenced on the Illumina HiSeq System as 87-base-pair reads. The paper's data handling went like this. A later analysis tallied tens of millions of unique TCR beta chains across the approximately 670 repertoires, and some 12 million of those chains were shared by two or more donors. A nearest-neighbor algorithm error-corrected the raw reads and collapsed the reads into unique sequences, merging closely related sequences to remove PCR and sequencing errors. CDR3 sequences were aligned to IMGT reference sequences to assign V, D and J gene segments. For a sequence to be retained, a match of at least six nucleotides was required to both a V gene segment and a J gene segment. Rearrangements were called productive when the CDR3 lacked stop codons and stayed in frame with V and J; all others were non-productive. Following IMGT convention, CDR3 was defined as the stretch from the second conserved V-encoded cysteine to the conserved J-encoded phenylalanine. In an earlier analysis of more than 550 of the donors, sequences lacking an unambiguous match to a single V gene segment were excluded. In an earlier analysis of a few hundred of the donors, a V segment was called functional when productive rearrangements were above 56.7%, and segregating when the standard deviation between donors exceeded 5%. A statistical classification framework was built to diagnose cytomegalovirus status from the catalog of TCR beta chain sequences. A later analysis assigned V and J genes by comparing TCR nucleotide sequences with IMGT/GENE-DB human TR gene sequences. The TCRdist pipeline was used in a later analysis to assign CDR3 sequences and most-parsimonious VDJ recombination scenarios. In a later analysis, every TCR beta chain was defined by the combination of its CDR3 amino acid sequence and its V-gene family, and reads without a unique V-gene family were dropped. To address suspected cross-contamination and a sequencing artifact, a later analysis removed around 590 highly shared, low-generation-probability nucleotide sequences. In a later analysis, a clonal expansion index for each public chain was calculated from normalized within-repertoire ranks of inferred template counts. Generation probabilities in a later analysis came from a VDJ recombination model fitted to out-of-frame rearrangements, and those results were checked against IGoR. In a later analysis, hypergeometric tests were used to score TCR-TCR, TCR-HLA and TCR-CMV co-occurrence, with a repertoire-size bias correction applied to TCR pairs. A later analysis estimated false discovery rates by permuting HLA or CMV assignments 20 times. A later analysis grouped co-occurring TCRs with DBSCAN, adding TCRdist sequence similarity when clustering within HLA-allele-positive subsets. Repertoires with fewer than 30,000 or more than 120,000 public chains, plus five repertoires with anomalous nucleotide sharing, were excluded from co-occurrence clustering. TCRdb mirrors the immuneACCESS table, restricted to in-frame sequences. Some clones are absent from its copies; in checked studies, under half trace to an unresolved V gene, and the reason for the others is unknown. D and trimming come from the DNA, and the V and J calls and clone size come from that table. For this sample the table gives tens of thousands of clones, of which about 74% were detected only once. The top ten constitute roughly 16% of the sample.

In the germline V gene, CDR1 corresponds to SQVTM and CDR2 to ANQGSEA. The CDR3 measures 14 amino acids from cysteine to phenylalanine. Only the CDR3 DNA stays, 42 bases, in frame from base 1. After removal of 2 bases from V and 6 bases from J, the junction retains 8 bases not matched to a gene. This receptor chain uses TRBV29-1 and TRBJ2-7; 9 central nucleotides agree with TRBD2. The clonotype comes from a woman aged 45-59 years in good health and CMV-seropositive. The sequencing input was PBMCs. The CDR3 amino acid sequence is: CSVERAGGVPEQYF. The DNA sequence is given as TGCAGCGTTGAAAGGGCGGGGGGGGTCCCCGAGCAGTACTTC.